The present entry profiles one T cell receptor beta chain with its context. Its antigen is not known. Method: immunoSEQ multiplex PCR; TCRdb's copy keeps in-frame clones and lacks some. The sample has about 420,000 clones, roughly 88% seen once. This sample is part of a study of Ad26.COV2.S vaccination and SARS-CoV-2 variants. Overall study findings and caveats: The breadth of spike-specific CD8+ and CD4+ T cell responses after vaccination was reportedly substantial.

CDR1 and CDR2 from the germline V gene are MNHEY and SVGAGI. The germline V and J ends were trimmed by 5 bases and 6 bases, with 11 bases remaining between them. This CDR3 has 13 residues. Treatment given: 15 to 20 received Ad26.COV2.S at low or high dose, single or two shots; roughly 5 received placebo; per-sample allocation not given. After the first vaccine or placebo injection, samples were drawn on day 63. The sequences come from peripheral blood, collected in a trial of Ad26.COV2.S vaccine versus placebo. This TCR was sampled from a person aged 18-65 years who received the Ad26.COV2.S COVID-19 vaccine or a placebo. The V gene is TRBV6-5, the J gene TRBJ1-5; a possible D gene is TRBD1 (5 bases). Here the CDR3 reads CASSLRDLQPQHF. CDR3 coding DNA: TGTGCCAGCAGTCTCCGGGACCTTCAGCCCCAGCATTTT.